Listed below are T cell receptor beta chains from one sample, sequenced in a study of graft-versus-host responses after intestinal transplantation. These receptors' antigens are unknown. This table comes from immunoSEQ multiplex PCR, and its TCRdb copy is limited to in-frame clones, with some not included. The profile shows about 71,000 clones, 80% to 95% of them singletons. The starting material was unstimulated CD8+ T cells sorted from spleen or lymph node cells, obtained before intestinal transplant. These receptors were collected from a human donor who received an intestinal transplant. CDR3s include the opening cysteine and the closing phenylalanine or tryptophan. The order of the fields is CDR3 DNA, CDR3 protein, D gene, V gene, clone size, J gene. D genes are given only for firm matches. Expanded clones get a size class; other rows say once, few or many, or leave the size out.

TGCGCCAGCAGCTCCGGGACTAGCGGCCCCTACGAGCAGTACTTC CASSSGTSGPYEQYF TRBD2 TRBV5-1 - TRBJ2-7
TGTGCCAGCATCCAGCTGGGGGCCACTGAAGCTTTCTTT CASIQLGATEAFF - TRBV6-5 - TRBJ1-1
TGTGCCAGCAGCGAGACAGGGAACGCTGAAGCTTTCTTT CASSETGNAEAFF TRBD1 TRBV5-4 few TRBJ1-1
TGTGCCAGCAGTTACGGGGCCAGCAACTATGGCTACACCTTC CASSYGASNYGYTF - TRBV6-6 - TRBJ1-2
TGTGCCAGCAGCCCAGGGGGACCGACCGTCTATGGCTACACCTTC CASSPGGPTVYGYTF TRBD1 TRBV7-9 - TRBJ1-2
TGTGCCAGACGGAGCAATCAGCCCCAGCATTTT CARRSNQPQHF - TRBV6-1 few TRBJ1-5
TGTGCCAGCAGCGCCCAGACAGCAGGGATTACTGAAGCTTTCTTT CASSAQTAGITEAFF - TRBV7-2 - TRBJ1-1
TGTGCCAGCAGCTCTGGGGACAATAACTATGGCTACACCTTC CASSSGDNNYGYTF - TRBV7-9 - TRBJ1-2
TGTGCCAGTAGTATAGCAGGGACAGGGTATGGCTACACCTTC CASSIAGTGYGYTF TRBD1 TRBV19 - TRBJ1-2
TGTGCCAGCAGCCCCGGCGGCGGGTTAGGAAACACCATATATTTT CASSPGGGLGNTIYF - TRBV7-8 - TRBJ1-3
TGTGCCAGCAGCGTATGGGCCTCTGGGGCCAACGTCCTGACTTTC CASSVWASGANVLTF - TRBV9 - TRBJ2-6
TGCGCCAGCAGTGATGGGGCTCTTGGTTCACCCCTCCACTTT CASSDGALGSPLHF - TRBV10-2 few TRBJ1-6
TGTGCCAGCGTTCGGGGGGGGCGCGGGACTGAAGCTTTCTTT CASVRGGRGTEAFF - TRBV6-5 - TRBJ1-1
TGCGCCAGCAGCCAAGGCCGACTAGCGGGGTACGAGCAGTACTTC CASSQGRLAGYEQYF TRBD2 TRBV4-1 once TRBJ2-7
TGTGCCAGCAGCGTAGGACAGGACCCTAGCAATCAGCCCCAGCATTTT CASSVGQDPSNQPQHF - TRBV9 - TRBJ1-5
TGTGCCAGCAGCGTAGACGGGGGGGAAGCTTTCTTT CASSVDGGEAFF - TRBV9 - TRBJ1-1
TGTGCCAGCAGCGTAGGGACCGGGGGTGAGCAGTTCTTC CASSVGTGGEQFF - TRBV9 - TRBJ2-1
TGTGCCAGCAGTTACGGGTCTAGGATGGTGTACGAGCAGTACTTC CASSYGSRMVYEQYF - TRBV6-5 - TRBJ2-7
TGTGCCACCAGCAGAGATCGGGGGGCGGCCTATGGCTACACCTTC CATSRDRGAAYGYTF - TRBV15 - TRBJ1-2
TGTGCCAGCAGTGTCCCAGGGGTCGAGCTGTTTTTT CASSVPGVELFF - TRBV6-5 - TRBJ2-2